The T cell receptor beta chain under discussion was sequenced for a study of blood T cell repertoires in COVID-19. CDR3 length equals 13 residues. In germline, CDR1 is MNHEY, CDR2 SVGAGI. Trimming removed 4 bases from V and 1 base from J, with 7 bases in between. Assay: immunoSEQ multiplex PCR; the TCRdb copy retains only in-frame clones and omits some. Of about 140,000 clones detected, roughly 81% appear once; the ten largest clones hold 9%. The chain links TRBV6-5 to TRBJ1-1, with D unresolved. The sample comprised peripheral blood. This TCR came from a woman aged 45-65 years with active or convalescent COVID-19. The CDR3 sequence is CASSWRQNTEAFF. Written as DNA, the CDR3 is TGTGCCAGCAGTTGGCGGCAGAACACTGAAGCTTTCTTT.